Sequencing of this T cell receptor beta chain was carried out in a study of technical replicates of blood from several donors. Germline V gene sequence: CDR1 SGHKS, CDR2 YYEKEE (reference sequence). The CDR3 runs to 14 residues. The ends were cut back, 1 base at V and 0 bases at J, with 7 bases in the middle. Assay: immunoSEQ multiplex PCR; the TCRdb copy retains only in-frame clones and omits some. The repertoire holds more than 70,000 clones, with 90% to 98% as singletons. This clonotype was obtained from a human donor in good health. The sample consisted of T cells isolated from PBMCs. J is TRBJ1-2 and V is TRBV5-5; no clear D. CDR3 sequence reads: CASSLSTSNYGYTF. CDR3 nucleotides: TGTGCCAGCAGCTTGTCTACCTCTAACTATGGCTACACCTTC.